The present entry profiles one TCR beta chain with its context. Its specificity is not known. This specimen comes from a study of cytomegalovirus exposure and HLA in healthy donors. Whole-study results and caveats: Researchers counted 164 TCR beta chains as cytomegalovirus-associated.

Germline V gives CDR1 SGHVS, CDR2 FQNEAQ. Trimming pared 5 bases from V and 4 bases from J, leaving 13 bases between. The CDR3 runs to 14 residues. The PCR had 60 Vbeta and 13 Jbeta primers. TCRdb's copy holds only in-frame clones and misses some; the assay was immunoSEQ multiplex PCR. The sample lists about 220,000 clones, approximately 70% occurring once. The sequenced material came from PBMCs. The rearrangement links TRBV7-8 to TRBJ2-3; a weak D match, TRBD2 (5 bases). The sequence was collected from a woman aged 25-40 years in good health and CMV-seronegative. The DNA for the CDR3 is TGTGCCAGCAGCCTCGGGATCGTGGCAGATACGCAGTATTTT. Its protein product is CASSLGIVADTQYF.